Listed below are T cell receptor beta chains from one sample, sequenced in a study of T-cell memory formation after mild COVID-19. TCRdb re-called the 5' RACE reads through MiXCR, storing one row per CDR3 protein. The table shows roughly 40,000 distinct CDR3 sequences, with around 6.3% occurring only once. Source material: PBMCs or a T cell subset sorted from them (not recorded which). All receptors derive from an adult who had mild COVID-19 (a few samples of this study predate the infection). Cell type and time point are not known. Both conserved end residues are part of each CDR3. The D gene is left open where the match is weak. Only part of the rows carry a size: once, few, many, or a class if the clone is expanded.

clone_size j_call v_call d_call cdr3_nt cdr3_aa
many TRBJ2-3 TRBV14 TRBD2 TGTGCCAGCAGCCACCTTGGACTAGCGGGGGGCCGAGACAAGGATACGCAGTATTTT CASSHLGLAGGRDKDTQYF
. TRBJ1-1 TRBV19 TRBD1 TGTGCCAGTAGACGGACAGGAATCGGGAACACTGAAGCTTTCTTT CASRRTGIGNTEAFF
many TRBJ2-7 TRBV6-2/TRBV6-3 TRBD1 TGTGCCAGCAGCCGAGGGACAGCCTACGAGCAGTACTTC CASSRGTAYEQYF
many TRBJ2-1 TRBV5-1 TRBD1 TGCGCCAGCAGCACGACCGGGACAGGGGTTCGAAATGAGCAGTTCTTC CASSTTGTGVRNEQFF
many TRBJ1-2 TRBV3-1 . TGTGCCAGCGGACTACAGGGCGCATATGGCTACACCTTC CASGLQGAYGYTF
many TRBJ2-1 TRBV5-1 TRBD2 TGCGCCAGCAGCTTCGAGGGACTAGCTTACAATGAGCAGTTCTTC CASSFEGLAYNEQFF
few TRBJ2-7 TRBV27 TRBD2 TGTGCCAGCAGTTTGGAGGGACTAGCGGAGCAGTACTTC CASSLEGLAEQYF
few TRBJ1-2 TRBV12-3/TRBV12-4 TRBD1 TGTGCCAGCAGTCCCCGACAGGGTCATGGCTACACCTTC CASSPRQGHGYTF
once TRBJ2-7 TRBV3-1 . TGTGCCAGCAGCCAAGGAAGGTGGGACGAGCAGTACTTC CASSQGRWDEQYF
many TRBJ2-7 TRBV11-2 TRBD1 TGTGCCAGCAGCTCTATACGGGGACGGGACAGGGGACGGACCTACGAGCAGTACTTC CASSSIRGRDRGRTYEQYF
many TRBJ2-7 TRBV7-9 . TGTGCCAGCAGCGGGGGGTACGGCTGGCCCTCCTACGAGCAGTACTTC CASSGGYGWPSYEQYF
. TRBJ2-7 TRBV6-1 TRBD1 TGTGCCAGCAGGAAGGACAGGGGCACCTACGAGCAGTACTTC CASRKDRGTYEQYF
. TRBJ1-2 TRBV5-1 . TGCGCCAGCGGCCAAGGGACGGAACGCTATGGCTACACCTTC CASGQGTERYGYTF
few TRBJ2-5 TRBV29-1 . TGCAGCGTTGAAGATGGTCGAGAGACCCAGTACTTC CSVEDGRETQYF
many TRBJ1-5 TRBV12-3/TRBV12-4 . TGTGCCAGCAGTCCCACGGGGGGGGATCAGCCCCAGCATTTT CASSPTGGDQPQHF
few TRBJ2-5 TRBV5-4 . TGTGCCAGCAGCCGCCAAGGAGAGACCCAGTACTTC CASSRQGETQYF